What follows are 30 T cell receptor beta chains derived from one specimen sequenced in a study of response to subunit inactivated influenza vaccine. One entry per CDR3 protein, called by TCRdb with MiXCR from the RT-PCR reads. This table has hundreds of thousands of distinct CDR3 sequences, more than 11% appearing once. The source material was PBMCs from blood, sampled approximately 15 days before vaccination. The receptors derive from a man aged 50 to 59 who received an inactivated influenza vaccine.

This clonotype was counted once. The genes are TRBV7-9 and TRBJ2-2, with TRBD2 as a possible D gene (5 bases). There are 15 residues in the CDR3. Germline CDR1 reads SEHNR; CDR2 reads FQNEAQ (reference sequence). V was pared by 5 bases and J by 6 bases, with 16 bases between. The CDR3 coding sequence is TGTGCCAGCAGCGCTGGAGCGGTTATAGCCGGGGAGCTGTTTTTT. It translates to CASSAGAVIAGELFF.

The V gene is TRBV27, the J gene TRBJ1-4; D uncertain. Trimming cost V 6 bases and J 4 bases, with 12 bases left between them. The CDR3 runs to 14 residues. In germline, CDR1 is MNHEY, CDR2 SMNVEV (reference sequence). The chain's CDR3 is CASSRGSFNEKLFF. The CDR3 DNA reads as TGTGCCAGCAGCCGGGGATCCTTTAATGAAAAACTGTTTTTT.

There are many counts of this clonotype. The V call is TRBV24-1, the J call TRBJ2-1; tentatively, D is TRBD1 (5 bases). The CDR3 length is 16 residues. V gave up 0 bases and J gave up 6 bases, with 14 bases separating them. Germline V lookup: CDR1 KGHDR, CDR2 SFDVKD. The CDR3 bases are TGTGCCACCAGTGATTTGTCCAGGGCTGGAACCAATGAGCAGTTCTTC. Amino acids: CATSDLSRAGTNEQFF.

The table lists this clonotype with a few counts. This rearrangement joins TRBV5-5 to TRBJ2-5; the match to TRBD2 covers 11 bases. The V gene's germline CDR1 is SGHKS and CDR2 YYEKEE (reference sequence). After removal of 1 base from V and 1 base from J, the junction contained 3 bases not matched to a gene. The CDR3 contains 16 residues. DNA of the CDR3: TGTGCCAGCAGCTTGCTAGCGGGGGGCTTCCAAGAGACCCAGTACTTC. Translating gives CASSLLAGGFQETQYF.

This chain links TRBV5-5 with TRBJ1-4, with D unclear. V lost 2 bases to trimming and J lost 5 bases, with 13 bases between them. There are 15 residues in the CDR3. CDR1 is SGHKS, CDR2 YYEKEE, per germline (reference sequence). CDR3 region: CASSFRWTKNEKLFF. In DNA form, the CDR3 reads TGTGCCAGCAGCTTTAGGTGGACCAAGAATGAAAAACTGTTTTTT.

The V gene is TRBV2, the J gene TRBJ2-3; D gene uncertain. The CDR3 sequence is 14 residues long. Germline V gives CDR1 SNHLY, CDR2 FYNNEI. V gave up 6 bases and J gave up 8 bases, with 18 bases separating them. The CDR3 reads CASSPKSSQATQYF. The CDR3, as DNA: TGTGCCAGCAGCCCAAAATCGAGTCAGGCTACGCAGTATTTT.

This chain uses TRBV11-2 with TRBJ2-5, with D perhaps TRBD2 (6 bases). V was clipped by 6 bases and J by 9 bases, with 14 bases between them. Germline assignment: CDR1 SGHAT and CDR2 FQNNGV. CDR3 length: 12 amino acids. The DNA of the CDR3 is TGTGCCAGCAGTCCGGGTCCGGGGGCCCAGTACTTC. Translated: CASSPGPGAQYF.

This clonotype came up many times. The J gene is TRBJ2-3, the V gene TRBV2, with 12 nucleotides matching TRBD1. V trimming: 7 bases; J trimming: 5 bases; junction bases outside the gene matches: 7. CDR3 size: 15 residues. CDR1 and CDR2 from the germline V gene are SNHLY and FYNNEI. The CDR3 sequence is CASTPGQGAGDTQYF. The CDR3 region has the DNA TGTGCCAGCACTCCGGGACAGGGGGCGGGAGATACGCAGTATTTT. Full variable domain (missing parts from reference TRBV2 and TRBJ2-3): EPEVTQTPSHQVTQMGQEVILRCVPISNHLYFYWYRQILGQKVEFLVSFYNNEISEKSEIFDDQFSVERPDGSNFTLKIRSTKLEDSAMYFCASTPGQGAGDTQYFGPGTRLTVL.

This clonotype has a handful of counts. The rearrangement joins TRBV11-1 to TRBJ2-6; D may correspond to TRBD1 or TRBD2 (5 bases each). Germline lookup yields CDR1 SGHAT and CDR2 FQDESV (reference sequence). The CDR3 has 18 amino acids. The V end was cut by 5 bases, the J end by 2 bases, with 19 bases between. Here the CDR3 reads CASSAIRDGLAGANVLTF. For the CDR3, the DNA is TGTGCCAGCAGCGCCATCCGGGACGGCCTTGCTGGGGCCAACGTCCTGACTTTC. Full variable domain (missing parts from reference TRBV11-1 and TRBJ2-6): EAEVAQSPRYKITEKSQAVAFWCDPISGHATLYWYRQILGQGPELLVQFQDESVVDDSQLPKDRFSAERLKGVDSTLKIQPAELGDSAMYLCASSAIRDGLAGANVLTFGAGSRLTVL.

This chain connects TRBV4-2 to TRBJ1-2, with 8 positions matching TRBD1. V gave up 3 bases and J gave up 5 bases; unmatched junction bases: 5. The CDR3 totals 14 residues. Germline V gives CDR1 LGHNA, CDR2 YNFKEQ. The CDR3 DNA is TGTGCCAGCAGCCATACAGGGGGAATTTATGGCTACACCTTC. Its protein product is CASSHTGGIYGYTF.

Written as DNA, the CDR3 is TGTGCCAGCAGCTTAACCGCCTATGGGCGGGAGCTGCACAATGAGCAGTTCTTC. Its protein is CASSLTAYGRELHNEQFF. The chain uses TRBV7-6 and TRBJ2-1; 7 bases are shared with TRBD2. The CDR3 totals 18 residues. V shed 2 bases, J shed 5 bases, and the junction held 15 bases outside the gene matches. The V gene's germline CDR1 is SGHVS and CDR2 FNYEAQ.

This clonotype has more than one count but fewer than ten. The CDR3 bases are TGCGCCAGCAGCTTGCCGGGACTAGCGGCAGATACGCAGTATTTT. It is translated as CASSLPGLAADTQYF. This chain uses TRBV5-1 with TRBJ2-3, with 11 bases aligning to TRBD2. The CDR3 spans 15 residues. Germline trimming cut 1 base from V and 4 bases from J; bases unmatched to any gene: 2. Germline loops: CDR1 SGHRS, CDR2 YFSETQ.

V is TRBV29-1 and J is TRBJ1-2; D perhaps matches TRBD1 (5 bases). Per germline, CDR1 SQVTM and CDR2 ANQGSEA. CDR3 length: 14 residues. Trimming pared 1 base from V and 5 bases from J, leaving 14 bases between. CDR3 residues: CSVEGQGPGYGYTF. The CDR3 DNA reads TGCAGCGTTGAAGGTCAGGGTCCCGGGTATGGCTACACCTTC.

This clonotype was observed many times. The CDR3 sequence is CASSFPGGGTDTQYF. The CDR3 DNA reads TGTGCCAGCAGCTTCCCAGGGGGCGGCACAGATACGCAGTATTTT. The chain joins TRBV7-2 to TRBJ2-3; 8 positions match TRBD1. The junction had 3 bases not matched to a gene; V was cut back by 3 bases and J by 1 base. The CDR3 contains 15 residues. CDR1 is SGHTA, CDR2 FQGNSA, per germline.

This clonotype was seen at least ten times. The rearrangement links TRBV29-1 to TRBJ2-5, with 10 bases that match TRBD1. Germline-derived CDR1 and CDR2 are SQVTM and ANQGSEA. The CDR3 length is 12 residues. After removal of 7 bases from V and 5 bases from J, the junction contained 4 bases not matched to a gene. The chain's CDR3 is CSDTDRGETQYF. The CDR3 nucleotides read TGCAGCGACACGGACAGGGGGGAGACCCAGTACTTC.

The chain recombines TRBV15 with TRBJ1-5; TRBD1 is a possible D gene (5 bases). The CDR3 has 14 amino acids. The germline CDR1 and CDR2 sequences are LNHNV and YYDKDF (reference sequence). Trimming shortened V by 3 bases and J by 6 bases, and 12 bases separated the two germline ends. The CDR3 here is CATSREEGRQPQHF. DNA for the CDR3: TGTGCCACCAGCAGGGAGGAGGGACGTCAGCCCCAGCATTTT.

This clonotype has just a few counts. The chain joins TRBV7-2 to TRBJ1-2, with D possibly being TRBD1 (6 bases). V shed 6 bases and J shed 8 bases, with 19 bases lying between them. The length of the CDR3 is 14 residues. Germline CDR1 and CDR2: SGHTA and FQGNSA. The CDR3 sequence is CASSRGGFKGGYTF. Here the CDR3 DNA reads TGTGCCAGCAGTCGAGGGGGTTTTAAAGGGGGCTACACCTTC.

A word on this clonotype: A much larger clone lies one base from this, so it may be a read error. In nucleotides, the CDR3 is TGCGACAGCAGCCAAACCGGGACAACGAACACCGGGGAGCTGTTTTTT. Encoded protein: CDSSQTGTTNTGELFF. The chain uses TRBV5-1 and TRBJ2-2; possible D gene TRBD1, 6 bases. The CDR3 extends over 16 amino acids. Per the germline V gene, CDR1 is SGHRS and CDR2 is YFSETQ.

This clonotype was seen a handful of times. The J gene is TRBJ1-5, the V gene TRBV5-1, with 7 bases lining up with TRBD1. Losses at the gene ends were 4 bases for V and 0 bases for J; bases not matched to a gene: 7. The CDR3 length is 16 residues. Germline V CDR1 and CDR2: SGHRS, YFSETQ. The DNA for the CDR3 is TGCGCCAGCAGCCAGACAGGGTCATATAGCAATCAGCCCCAGCATTTT. Translated, it gives CASSQTGSYSNQPQHF.

This clonotype was recorded at least ten times. This chain joins TRBV4-1 and TRBJ2-5; TRBD2 matches at 10 bases. V shed 0 bases and J 2 bases; nucleotides not matched to a gene: 3. Germline V gene lookup returns CDR1 MGHRA and CDR2 YSYEKL. This CDR3 has 16 residues. The CDR3 region is CASSQDRSGGQETQYF. As DNA, the CDR3 is TGCGCCAGCAGCCAAGATCGTAGCGGGGGGCAAGAGACCCAGTACTTC.

The genes are TRBV7-2 and TRBJ2-7; 9 bases agree with TRBD1. Germline V gene sequence: CDR1 SGHTA, CDR2 FQGNSA. The CDR3 spans 15 residues. Unmatched junction bases numbered 8, after V lost 4 bases and J lost 4 bases. CDR3 protein: CASSYGGQGEYEQYF. The CDR3 nucleotides read TGTGCCAGCAGCTATGGGGGACAGGGAGAATACGAGCAGTACTTC.

CDR3 residues: CASSLKRGTEAFF. The CDR3 nucleotides are TGTGCCAGCAGTTTAAAGCGGGGAACTGAAGCTTTCTTT. The rearrangement links TRBV27 to TRBJ1-1; D not certain. V shed 2 bases and J shed 5 bases, with 9 bases lying between them. The CDR3 covers 13 residues. CDR1 and CDR2 (germline): MNHEY, SMNVEV (reference sequence).

This chain links TRBV7-6 with TRBJ1-6; no definite D call. Per germline, CDR1 SGHVS and CDR2 FNYEAQ. This CDR3 is 16 amino acids long. The V end was cut by 1 base, the J end by 7 bases, with 14 bases between. The CDR3 loop is CASSLEDPYGNSPLHF. The CDR3 DNA reads as TGTGCCAGCAGCTTAGAAGACCCGTACGGGAATTCACCCCTCCACTTT.

About this clonotype: This may be a read error, as it is one base from a much larger clone. The J gene is TRBJ2-7, the V gene TRBV20-1; TRBD2 agrees at 7 bases. The J call may be mistaken, given a closer DNA end match to TRBJ2-1. The CDR3 has 16 residues. Germline values: CDR1 DFQATT, CDR2 SNEGSKA (reference sequence). The CDR3 sequence is CSARDFQRDLSYEQFF. CDR3 coding DNA: TGCAGTGCTAGAGATTTTCAGCGGGACCTCTCCTACGAGCAGTTCTTC.

This clonotype showed up just a few times. The chain is built from TRBV20-1 and TRBJ2-4; 14 bases align to TRBD2. Germline loops: CDR1 DFQATT, CDR2 SNEGSKA (reference sequence). With 0 bases clipped from V and 1 base from J, the junction kept 8 bases outside the gene matches. This CDR3 region has 19 residues. In DNA, the CDR3 is TGCAGTGCTAGAGACCGACTAGCGGGGGGGCCCTCTGCCAAAAACATTCAGTACTTC. Translated, it gives CSARDRLAGGPSAKNIQYF.

J is TRBJ2-3 and V is TRBV20-1, with 8 bases identical to TRBD2. V dropped 6 bases and J dropped 5; count of bases not matched to a gene: 10. CDR3 length equals 14 residues. Per the germline V gene, CDR1 is DFQATT and CDR2 is SNEGSKA (reference sequence). The CDR3 DNA sequence: TGCAGTGCGCCCCCTAGCGGGCGGTTAGATACGCAGTATTTT. Protein sequence: CSAPPSGRLDTQYF.

This rearrangement joins TRBV6-5 to TRBJ2-2; D gene ambiguous. The V gene lost 2 bases and the J gene lost 1 base, with 5 bases spanning the gap. Germline V gene sequence: CDR1 MNHEY, CDR2 SVGAGI. The CDR3 runs 14 residues. Here the CDR3 reads CASSYGENTGELFF. The CDR3 DNA reads as TGTGCCAGCAGTTACGGAGAGAACACCGGGGAGCTGTTTTTT.

The CDR3 sequence is CASSFGTGANTGELFF. The CDR3 DNA sequence: TGTGCCAGCAGCTTTGGGACAGGGGCTAACACCGGGGAGCTGTTTTTT. V and J are TRBV7-2 and TRBJ2-2, with 10 bases that match TRBD1. V was pared by 3 bases and J by 2 bases, with 3 bases of the junction left unmatched. Looked up from germline, CDR1 is SGHTA and CDR2 is FQGNSA. The CDR3 is 16 amino acids. Full variable domain (rest looked up from reference TRBV7-2 and TRBJ2-2): GAGVSQSPSNKVTEKGKDVELRCDPISGHTALYWYRQSLGQGLEFLIYFQGNSAPDKSGLPSDRFSAERTGGSVSTLTIQRTQQEDSAVYLCASSFGTGANTGELFFGEGSRLTVL.

The table lists this clonotype with a few counts. The chain combines TRBV27 with TRBJ1-2, with 10 nucleotides matching TRBD1. Germline assignment: CDR1 MNHEY and CDR2 SMNVEV (reference sequence). V gave up 8 bases and J gave up 1 base; unmatched junction bases: 13. CDR3 size: 17 residues. CDR3 amino acids: CASGTRTGGLRNYGYTF. The DNA for the CDR3 is TGTGCCAGCGGAACCCGGACAGGGGGTCTCCGTAACTATGGCTACACCTTC.

This chain links TRBV6-1 with TRBJ2-1; D is unclear. CDR1 MNHNS and CDR2 SASEGT come from the germline V gene. The CDR3 contains 12 residues. Trimming removed 7 bases from V and 5 bases from J, with 9 bases in between. Written as DNA, the CDR3 is TGTGCCAGCATCAGGCTAGACAATGAGCAGTTCTTC. Protein product: CASIRLDNEQFF.